These 28 T cell receptor beta chains were sequenced from one sample in a study of T cells in Graves' hyperthyroidism and ophthalmopathy. The source material, RNA transcripts, was used to amplify TCR beta CDR3 regions. TCR CDR3 underwent first-round RT-PCR with the HTBI primer set. From the multiplex PCR reads, TCRdb called clonotypes with MiXCR, one entry per CDR3 protein. The sample lists 600,000 to 900,000 distinct CDR3 sequences; 16% were seen once. Sequenced sample: blood. These receptors all come from a man in his late teens or twenties with Graves' hyperthyroidism.

There are a few counts of this clonotype. V usage is TRBV3-1 and J usage is TRBJ2-7; 8 bases match TRBD2. CDR3 length: 14 residues. J was trimmed by 2 bases and V by 1 base; bases with no gene match: 1. Germline V gene data show CDR1 as LGHDT and CDR2 as YNNKEL (reference sequence). The CDR3: CASSQAGGAYEQYF. The CDR3 coding sequence is TGTGCCAGCAGCCAAGCCGGGGGGGCCTACGAGCAGTACTTC.

This clonotype was detected many times. The chain recombines TRBV6-2 or TRBV6-3 with TRBJ1-1; D is undetermined. The CDR3 length is 11 residues. The germline V and J ends were trimmed by 5 bases and 12 bases, with 13 bases remaining between them. From germline, CDR1 is MNHEY and CDR2 SVGEGT. CDR3 protein: CASSDGLEPFF. The CDR3 DNA follows: TGTGCCAGCAGTGACGGACTAGAGCCTTTCTTT.

This clonotype was seen repeatedly, ten times or more. J is TRBJ1-4 and V is TRBV18; D gene uncertain. Germline CDR1 reads KGHSH; CDR2 reads LQKENI. The CDR3 sequence is 15 residues long. V dropped 2 bases and J dropped 6 bases, with 13 bases sitting between them. The CDR3 nucleotides read TGTGCCAGCTCACCATACACCGAAGGGTATGAAAAACTGTTTTTT. Encoded protein: CASSPYTEGYEKLFF. Using reference TRBV18 and TRBJ1-4 for the parts outside the CDR3, the full variable domain is NAGVMQNPRHLVRRRGQEARLRCSPMKGHSHVYWYRQLPEEGLKFMVYLQKENIIDESGMPKERFSAEFPKEGPSILRIQQVVRGDSAAYFCASSPYTEGYEKLFFGSGTQLSVL.

This clonotype was counted at least ten times. This sequence joins TRBV7-9 and TRBJ2-7, with 11 bases lining up with TRBD1. The V and J ends lost 4 bases and 2 bases, in that order; junction bases with no gene match: 7. The V gene's germline CDR1 is SEHNR and CDR2 FQNEAQ (reference sequence). The CDR3 is made up of 16 amino acids. Here the CDR3 DNA reads TGTGCCAGCAGCTCCCAACTGGACAGGGGGCCCTACGAGCAGTACTTC. This translates into CASSSQLDRGPYEQYF.

This chain links TRBV3-1 with TRBJ1-6, with a tentative D call TRBD1 (6 bases). This CDR3 is 14 amino acids long. The germline V gene has CDR1 LGHDT and CDR2 YNNKEL (reference sequence). The V and J ends lost 5 bases and 4 bases respectively, with 9 bases between them. The CDR3 protein is CASSLDRYNSPLHF. The CDR3 DNA follows: TGTGCCAGCAGCTTGGACAGATATAATTCACCCCTCCACTTT.

This clonotype was observed a handful of times. The chain joins TRBV18 to TRBJ2-3; 8 positions match TRBD2. CDR1 is KGHSH, CDR2 LQKENI, per germline. The CDR3 is made up of 16 amino acids. The CDR3 nucleotides read TGTGGCGGCTCACCACAGTTGCGGGGGGCGAGTGATACGCAGTATTTT. This codes for CGGSPQLRGASDTQYF.

This clonotype was seen a handful of times. The genes are TRBV11-3 and TRBJ1-1, with D possibly matching TRBD1 (5 bases). The germline gives CDR1 SGHNT, CDR2 YENEEA. This CDR3 spans 15 amino acids. Trimming took 1 base from V and 1 from J, leaving 10 bases between them. CDR3 region: CASSLGTGPNTEAFF. CDR3 sequence (DNA): TGTGCCAGCAGCTTAGGAACAGGCCCGAACACTGAAGCTTTCTTT. The full variable domain, in which reference TRBV11-3 and TRBJ1-1 provide the parts outside the CDR3, is EAGVVQSPRYKIIEKKQPVAFWCNPISGHNTLYWYLQNLGQGPELLIRYENEEAVDDSQLPKDRFSAERLKGVDSTLKIQPAELGDSAVYLCASSLGTGPNTEAFFGQGTRLTVV.

This clonotype was recorded at least ten times. The genes are TRBV27 and TRBJ1-1, with D hard to call. This CDR3 is built from 13 residues. V dropped 1 base and J dropped 8 bases, with 11 bases sitting between them. Germline V CDR1 and CDR2: MNHEY, SMNVEV (reference sequence). The CDR3, as DNA: TGTGCCAGCAGTTTATACGTCCTCGACGAAGCTTTCTTT. This gives the protein CASSLYVLDEAFF.

The chain employs TRBV10-3 and TRBJ2-1; D is undetermined. The CDR3 is 13 amino acids. Germline assignment: CDR1 ENHRY and CDR2 SYGVKD. V was cut by 2 bases and J by 5 bases, with 7 bases left in between. The CDR3 protein is CAISEPLNNEQFF. The CDR3 region has the DNA TGTGCCATCAGTGAGCCGCTGAACAATGAGCAGTTCTTC.

There are many counts of this clonotype. This rearrangement joins TRBV28 to TRBJ1-1, with unresolved D. This CDR3 is 12 amino acids long. The germline V gene has CDR1 MDHEN and CDR2 SYDVKM. Deletions cut 11 bases from V and 7 bases from J, with 17 bases between. The DNA of the CDR3 is TGTGCCTGCCGTTTGGCAGAAAGTGAAGCTTTCTTT. This encodes CACRLAESEAFF.

There are a few counts of this clonotype. CDR3: CASSQDPGELFF. The DNA for the CDR3 is TGCGCCAGCAGCCAAGATCCCGGGGAGCTGTTTTTT. This chain joins TRBV4-1 and TRBJ2-2; no clear D. The CDR3 consists of 12 residues. The germline CDR1 and CDR2 sequences are MGHRA and YSYEKL. Trimming took 0 bases from V and 6 from J, leaving 2 bases between them.

There are many counts of this clonotype. This chain connects TRBV5-5 to TRBJ2-5, with TRBD2 identical over 7 bases. The CDR3 runs 14 residues. V was clipped by 1 base and J by 5 bases; unmatched bases: 5. CDR1 and CDR2 from the germline V gene are SGHKS and YYEKEE (reference sequence). CDR3 loop: CASSLPTSRETQYF. The CDR3 DNA reads TGTGCCAGCAGCTTGCCGACTAGCAGGGAGACCCAGTACTTC.

This clonotype was counted ten times or more. The rearrangement joins TRBV28 to TRBJ2-3; 7 positions agree with TRBD1. With 11 bases clipped from V and 6 bases from J, the junction kept 8 bases outside the gene matches. Germline V CDR1 and CDR2: MDHEN, SYDVKM. The CDR3 consists of 12 residues. The CDR3 here is CASTGELDTQYF. The DNA of the CDR3 is TGTGCCTCCACAGGGGAATTGGATACGCAGTATTTT.

The V call is TRBV18, the J call TRBJ2-7, with D unclear. Germline V gene sequence: CDR1 KGHSH, CDR2 LQKENI. Trimming shortened V by 3 bases and J by 5 bases, and 23 bases separated the two germline ends. The CDR3 extends over 17 amino acids. This chain's CDR3 is CASSPFLSTTSSNEQYF. In nucleotides, the CDR3 is TGTGCCAGCTCACCTTTTCTAAGCACGACCTCCTCGAACGAGCAGTACTTC.

This clonotype was counted only a few times. V usage is TRBV25-1 and J usage is TRBJ2-3; 7 bases align to TRBD1. Looked up from germline, CDR1 is MGHDK and CDR2 is SYGVNS. The CDR3 totals 13 residues. V was pared by 8 bases and J by 6 bases, with 8 bases of the junction left unmatched. CDR3 residues: CASVQGVADTQYF. The CDR3 coding sequence is TGTGCCAGCGTTCAGGGGGTGGCGGATACGCAGTATTTT.

This sequence joins TRBV13 and TRBJ2-7, with TRBD2 identical over 15 bases. From germline, CDR1 is PRHDT and CDR2 FYEKMQ (reference sequence). V was clipped by 7 bases and J by 0 bases; unmatched bases: 10. The CDR3 loop spans 18 amino acids. CDR3 nucleotides: TGTGCCAGCACAGCCGGGACTAGCGGGAGGTCGGGCTCCTACGAGCAGTACTTC. It yields the protein CASTAGTSGRSGSYEQYF.

The chain recombines TRBV6-1 with TRBJ2-7; 9 bases map to TRBD2. The CDR3 sequence is 17 residues long. Germline V gives CDR1 MNHNS, CDR2 SASEGT. V dropped 5 bases and J dropped 0; count of bases not matched to a gene: 11. CDR3 sequence: CASSLSETSGSSYEQYF. CDR3 coding DNA: TGTGCCAGCAGTCTCTCCGAGACTAGCGGAAGCTCCTACGAGCAGTACTTC.

CDR3 in amino acids: CASSHGTSYEQYF. The CDR3 nucleotides are TGTGCCAGCTCGCATGGGACTAGCTACGAGCAGTACTTC. The chain carries TRBV18 and TRBJ2-7; 8 positions match TRBD2. Looked up from germline, CDR1 is KGHSH and CDR2 is LQKENI. This CDR3 contains 13 residues. V lost 6 bases to trimming and J lost 3 bases; unmatched junction nucleotides: 4.

This clonotype was recorded a few times. The chain employs TRBV5-1 and TRBJ1-1; D is possibly TRBD1 (5 bases). The V end was cut by 3 bases, the J end by 1 base, with 7 bases between. The CDR3 loop spans 13 amino acids. Germline CDR1 SGHRS, CDR2 YFSETQ. The CDR3 loop reads CASSSDKNTEAFF. For the CDR3, the DNA is TGCGCCAGCAGCTCGGACAAGAACACTGAAGCTTTCTTT.

At least ten counts were recorded for this clonotype. The chain has TRBV6-1 and TRBJ1-2; TRBD1 matches at 11 bases. Germline-derived CDR1 and CDR2 are MNHNS and SASEGT. V gave up 6 bases and J gave up 8 bases; unmatched junction bases: 8. The CDR3 covers 14 residues. This CDR3 reads CASSPDRGLEGYTF. CDR3 DNA sequence: TGTGCCAGCAGCCCGGACAGGGGGCTAGAGGGCTACACCTTC.

This clonotype has ten or more counts. The gene calls are TRBV15 and TRBJ1-5; D ambiguous. This CDR3 comprises 15 residues. The V end was cut by 1 base, the J end by 4 bases, with 11 bases between. The germline V gene has CDR1 LNHNV and CDR2 YYDKDF (reference sequence). The CDR3 protein is CATSRVAFPNQPQHF. The CDR3 DNA sequence: TGTGCCACCAGCAGAGTTGCGTTCCCAAATCAGCCCCAGCATTTT.

This chain links TRBV7-9 with TRBJ1-5; D is unclear. Germline V lookup: CDR1 SEHNR, CDR2 FQNEAQ (reference sequence). This CDR3 spans 12 amino acids. V was trimmed by 2 bases and J by 4 bases, leaving 3 bases between them. The CDR3 bases are TGTGCCAGCAGCTTATGGAATCAGCCCCAGCATTTT. Translating it yields CASSLWNQPQHF.

J is TRBJ2-7 and V is TRBV9; 12 bases are shared with TRBD1. Germline V gives CDR1 SGDLS, CDR2 YYNGEE. CDR3 length equals 17 residues. The V segment lost 4 bases and the J segment 5 bases; nucleotides outside the gene matches: 13. The CDR3 DNA reads TGTGCCAGCAGCCCTACGGGGGGGACAGGGGGCTTAAACGAGCAGTACTTC. It codes for CASSPTGGTGGLNEQYF.

About this clonotype itself: This may stem from a read error, because a much larger clone lies one nucleotide away. The chain joins TRBV7-9 to TRBJ2-7, with TRBD2 matching 7 bases. Germline lookup yields CDR1 SEHNR and CDR2 FQNEAQ (reference sequence). This CDR3 is 12 amino acids long. The J segment lost 5 bases and the V segment lost 8 bases, leaving 6 bases of the junction unmatched. In DNA, the CDR3 is TGTGCCAGCGGGGGGGGGAGGGACGAGCAGTACTTC. This encodes CASGGGRDEQYF.

The J gene is TRBJ2-1, the V gene TRBV25-1; D could derive from TRBD1 or TRBD2 (5 bases each). CDR3 size: 14 residues. Trimming pared 1 base from V and 8 bases from J, leaving 12 bases between. The germline V gene encodes CDR1 MGHDK and CDR2 SYGVNS. CDR3 amino acids: CASSELVGAHEQFF. For the CDR3, the DNA is TGTGCCAGCAGTGAATTAGTCGGGGCCCATGAGCAGTTCTTC.

This chain uses TRBV29-1 with TRBJ2-7; 9 bases fit TRBD2. The germline V gene has CDR1 SQVTM and CDR2 ANQGSEA. Unmatched junction bases numbered 9, after V lost 7 bases and J lost 2 bases. The CDR3 runs to 14 residues. Written as DNA, the CDR3 is TGCAGCGCCCAGGGTGCTAGCGGGACCTACGAGCAGTACTTC. Protein: CSAQGASGTYEQYF.

This clonotype was seen only once. CDR3 protein: CASSLAGHTITGNTIYF. CDR3 sequence (DNA): TGTGCCAGCAGCTTAGCTGGACACACTATCACTGGAAACACCATATATTTT. V is TRBV7-2 and J is TRBJ1-3; D may be TRBD1 (5 bases). Trimming stripped 0 bases from V and 2 bases from J, with 14 bases between. The CDR3 loop spans 17 amino acids. The germline CDR1 and CDR2 sequences are SGHTA and FQGNSA.

This clonotype occurred many times. V usage is TRBV11-2 and J usage is TRBJ2-1, with TRBD1 matching over 8 bases. V trimming: 3 bases; J trimming: 2 bases; junction bases outside the gene matches: 0. Germline V CDR1 and CDR2: SGHAT, FQNNGV. The CDR3 consists of 14 residues. The CDR3 nucleotides are TGTGCCAGCAGCTTCAGGGGGCCCTACAATGAGCAGTTCTTC. Translating gives CASSFRGPYNEQFF. Complete variable domain (other parts from reference TRBV11-2 and TRBJ2-1): EAGVAQSPRYKIIEKRQSVAFWCNPISGHATLYWYQQILGQGPKLLIQFQNNGVVDDSQLPKDRFSAERLKGVDSTLKIQPAKLEDSAVYLCASSFRGPYNEQFFGPGTRLTVL.